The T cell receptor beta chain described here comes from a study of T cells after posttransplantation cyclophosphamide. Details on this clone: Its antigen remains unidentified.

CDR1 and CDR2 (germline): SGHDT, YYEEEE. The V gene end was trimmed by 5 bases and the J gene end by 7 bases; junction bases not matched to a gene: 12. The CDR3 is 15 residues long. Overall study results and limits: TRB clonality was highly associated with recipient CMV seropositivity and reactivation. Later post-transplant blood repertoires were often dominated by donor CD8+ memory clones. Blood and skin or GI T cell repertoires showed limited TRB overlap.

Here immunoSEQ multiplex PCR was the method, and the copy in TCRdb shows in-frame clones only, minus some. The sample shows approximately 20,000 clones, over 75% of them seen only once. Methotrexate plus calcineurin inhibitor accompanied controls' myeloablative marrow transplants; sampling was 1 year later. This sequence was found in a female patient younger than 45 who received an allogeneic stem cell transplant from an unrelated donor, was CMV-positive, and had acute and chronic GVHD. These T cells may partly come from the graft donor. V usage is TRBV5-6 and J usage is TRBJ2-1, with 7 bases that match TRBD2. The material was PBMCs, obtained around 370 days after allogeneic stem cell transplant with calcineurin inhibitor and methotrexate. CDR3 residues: CASRYGLAEINEQFF. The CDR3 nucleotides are TGTGCCAGCAGATATGGGCTAGCGGAGATTAATGAGCAGTTCTTC.